The following is a T cell receptor beta chain sequence with its context. The data are from a study of blood T cell repertoires in COVID-19. The repertoire was sequenced with immunoSEQ multiplex PCR; TCRdb's copy has only in-frame clones and lacks some. The sample has some 64,000 clones; over 75% are singletons. Germline assignment: CDR1 MNHEY and CDR2 SMNVEV (reference sequence). Trimming took 7 bases from V and 7 from J; bases not matched to a gene: 8. The CDR3 has 14 amino acids. V usage is TRBV27 and J usage is TRBJ1-2; 11 nucleotides line up with TRBD1. What was sequenced was peripheral blood. The origin of this receptor is a man aged 45-65 years with active COVID-19. The CDR3 nucleotides read TGTGCCAGCAAACCTGGGACAGGGGGTCGTGGCTACACCTTC. It specifies CASKPGTGGRGYTF.